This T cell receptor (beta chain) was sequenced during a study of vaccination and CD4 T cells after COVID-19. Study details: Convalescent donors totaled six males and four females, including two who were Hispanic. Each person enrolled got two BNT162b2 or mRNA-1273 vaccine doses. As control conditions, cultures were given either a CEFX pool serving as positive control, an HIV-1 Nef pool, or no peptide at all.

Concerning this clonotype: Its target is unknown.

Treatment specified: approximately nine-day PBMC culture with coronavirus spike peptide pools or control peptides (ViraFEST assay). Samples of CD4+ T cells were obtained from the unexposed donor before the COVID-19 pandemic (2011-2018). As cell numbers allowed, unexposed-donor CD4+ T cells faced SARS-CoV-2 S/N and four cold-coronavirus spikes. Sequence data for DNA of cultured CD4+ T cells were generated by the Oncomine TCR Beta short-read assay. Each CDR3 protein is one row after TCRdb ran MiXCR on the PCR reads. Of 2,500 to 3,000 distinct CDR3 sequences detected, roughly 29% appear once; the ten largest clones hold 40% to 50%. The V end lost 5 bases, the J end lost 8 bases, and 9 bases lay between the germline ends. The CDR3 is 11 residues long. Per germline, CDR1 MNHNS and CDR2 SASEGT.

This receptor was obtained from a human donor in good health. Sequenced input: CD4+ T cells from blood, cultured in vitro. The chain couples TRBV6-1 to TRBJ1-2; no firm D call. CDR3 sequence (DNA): TGTGCCAGCAGTCATGCCAACGGCTACACCTTC. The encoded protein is CASSHANGYTF.